The present T cell receptor (beta chain) was sequenced within a study of radiotherapy plus CTLA-4 blockade in lung cancer. This clone was picked up a small number of times. Its antigen is not known. Notes on the study in general: Radiotherapy was combined with ipilimumab, and tumor-derived TCR clones then expanded in blood. The authors reported that early blood T cell clone dynamics, with interferon-beta, best predicted response.

Trimming pared 4 bases from V and 2 bases from J, leaving 17 bases between. CDR3 length: 16 amino acids. Germline V gene data show CDR1 as SGHRS and CDR2 as YFSETQ. Treatment of patients with chemo-refractory metastatic non-small-cell lung cancer consisted of focal radiation plus CTLA-4 blockade with ipilimumab. The repertoire was sequenced with immunoSEQ multiplex PCR; TCRdb's copy has only in-frame clones and lacks some. The sample lists 50,000 to 65,000 clones, approximately 80% occurring once. This receptor was taken from a human donor with non-small cell lung cancer who had a complete response to radiotherapy plus ipilimumab. The chain recombines TRBV5-1 with TRBJ2-3, with D perhaps TRBD2 (6 bases). Source: peripheral blood, taken from a patient treated with radiotherapy plus ipilimumab. This CDR3 is CASSPGGSGYTDTQYF. CDR3 nucleotide sequence: TGCGCCAGCAGCCCCGGGGGTAGCGGATACACAGATACGCAGTATTTT.